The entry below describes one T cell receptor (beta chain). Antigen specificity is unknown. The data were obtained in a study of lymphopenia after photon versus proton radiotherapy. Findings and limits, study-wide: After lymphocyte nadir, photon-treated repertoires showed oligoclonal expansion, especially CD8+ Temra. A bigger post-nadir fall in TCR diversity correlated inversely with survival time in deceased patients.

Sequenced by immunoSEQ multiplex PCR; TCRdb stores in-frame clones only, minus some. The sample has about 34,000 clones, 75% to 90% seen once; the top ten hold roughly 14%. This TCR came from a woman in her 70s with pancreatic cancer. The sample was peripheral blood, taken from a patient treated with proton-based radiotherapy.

CDR3 coding DNA: TGTGCCAGTAACAGACAGGGGGAGAACTATGGCTACACCTTC. Its protein is CASNRQGENYGYTF. The chain is built from TRBV19 and TRBJ1-2; the match to TRBD1 covers 9 bases. Germline V gene data show CDR1 as LNHDA and CDR2 as SQIVND (reference sequence). The CDR3 is 14 amino acids. V was pared by 7 bases and J by 2 bases, with 5 bases of the junction left unmatched.